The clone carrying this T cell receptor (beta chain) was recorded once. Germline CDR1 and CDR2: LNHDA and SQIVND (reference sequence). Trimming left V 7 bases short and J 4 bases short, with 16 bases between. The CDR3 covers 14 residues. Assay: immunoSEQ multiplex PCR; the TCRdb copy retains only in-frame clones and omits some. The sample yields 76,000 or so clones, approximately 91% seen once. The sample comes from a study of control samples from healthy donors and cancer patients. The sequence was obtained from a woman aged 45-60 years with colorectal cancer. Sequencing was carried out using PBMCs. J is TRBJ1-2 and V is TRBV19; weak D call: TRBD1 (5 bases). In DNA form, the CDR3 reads TGTGCCAGTACCCCGATCGGGGGAACCTATGGCTACACCTTC. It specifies CASTPIGGTYGYTF.